Listed below are T cell receptor beta chains from one sample, sequenced in a study of T cell responses to AZD1222 COVID-19 vaccine. Libraries were prepared by immunoSEQ multiplex PCR; TCRdb keeps only in-frame clonotypes and omits some of them. The data show around 110,000 clones, roughly 87% seen once. Here the sequenced sample was peripheral blood, taken on day 0 of AZD1222 vaccination. These TCRs come from an adult in good health. CDR3s include the opening cysteine and the closing phenylalanine or tryptophan. The D gene is left open where the match is weak. Expanded clones get a size class; other rows say once, few or many, or leave the size out.

CDR3 DNA,CDR3 protein,clone size,D gene,J gene,V gene
TGTGCCAGCAGTGAAGGGCGAAGCAATCAGCCCCAGCATTTT,CASSEGRSNQPQHF,.,.,TRBJ1-5,TRBV2
TGTGCCAGCAGCTTCAGGGTCCCCGATCAGCCCCAGCATTTT,CASSFRVPDQPQHF,.,.,TRBJ1-5,TRBV5-8
TGTGCCAGCAGCCAAAGGGACAGGGAAGGAAACACCATATATTTT,CASSQRDREGNTIYF,.,TRBD1,TRBJ1-3,TRBV9
TGTGCCAGCAGCTCCGGGACAGGAAGAATGTCACCCCTCCACTTT,CASSSGTGRMSPLHF,.,TRBD1,TRBJ1-6,TRBV6-6
TGTGCCAGCAGCTTAAGGGATACGGGCCTGATTAACTATGGCTACACCTTC,CASSLRDTGLINYGYTF,once,.,TRBJ1-2,TRBV11-2
TGTGCCATCAGCCCCGGGACAAACTACGAGCAGTACTTC,CAISPGTNYEQYF,few,.,TRBJ2-7,TRBV10-3
TGTGCCAGCAGCTTAGGTAAAGGGCCGAACACTGAAGCTTTCTTT,CASSLGKGPNTEAFF,.,.,TRBJ1-1,TRBV7-8
TGTGCCAGCAGCTTAGTTTGGGGGTCCTCCTACAATGAGCAGTTCTTC,CASSLVWGSSYNEQFF,.,.,TRBJ2-1,TRBV7-9
TGTGCCAGCCGGAGGGCCGTTGTAATCTACGAGCAGTACTTC,CASRRAVVIYEQYF,.,.,TRBJ2-7,TRBV6-5
TGTGCCAGCTTGTCGGCCCGGGGGGCGGGAAATGAGCAGTTCTTC,CASLSARGAGNEQFF,.,.,TRBJ2-1,TRBV6-6
TGTGCCAGCTCACCGTCGGACAAGATAGTCACTGAAGCTTTCTTT,CASSPSDKIVTEAFF,.,.,TRBJ1-1,TRBV18
TGTGCCAGCAGTCGCCCGGTAGGGGATGCGAACACCGGGGAGCTGTTTTTT,CASSRPVGDANTGELFF,.,.,TRBJ2-2,TRBV2
TGTGCCAGCAGCTTAGCGACTAGGGGTATCGCCTACGAGCAGTACTTC,CASSLATRGIAYEQYF,once,.,TRBJ2-7,TRBV11-1
TGTGCCAGCAGTTTATGGGAGGGTCGTCAAGAGACCCAGTACTTC,CASSLWEGRQETQYF,.,.,TRBJ2-5,TRBV28
TGTGCCAGCAGCCCGCCCAATCAGCCCCAGCATTTT,CASSPPNQPQHF,.,.,TRBJ1-5,TRBV28
TGTGCCAGTAGATCACCGGGGGCCGGTGAAAAACTGTTTTTT,CASRSPGAGEKLFF,.,.,TRBJ1-4,TRBV19
TGTGCCAGCAGTTCTCCGGGACAGGGGTCAGATACGCAGTATTTT,CASSSPGQGSDTQYF,.,TRBD1,TRBJ2-3,TRBV11-3
TGTGCCAGCAGTCCTCCGGGACAGGGGACTTCACCCCTCCACTTT,CASSPPGQGTSPLHF,.,TRBD1,TRBJ1-6,TRBV27
TGTGCCAGCAGCCCTACCGCCGCGGAACGGATCGCTTTCTTT,CASSPTAAERIAFF,.,.,TRBJ1-1,TRBV3-1/TRBV3-2
TGTGCCAGCAGTTTAATATTGGGTGAGCAGTACTTC,CASSLILGEQYF,.,.,TRBJ2-5,TRBV28
TGTGCCAGCAGCCCCTTATGGGGGAGAGAGACCCAGTACTTC,CASSPLWGRETQYF,.,.,TRBJ2-5,TRBV3-1/TRBV3-2
TGTGCCAGCAGCCGCTTTGGGACCGGGCACAACGAGCAGTACTTC,CASSRFGTGHNEQYF,.,.,TRBJ2-7,TRBV3-1/TRBV3-2
TGTGCCAGCGGCGGACAGAATCAGCCCCAGCATTTT,CASGGQNQPQHF,.,.,TRBJ1-5,TRBV7-9
TGCGCCAGCAGCGTATCGACAATGGGGCAGTTCTTC,CASSVSTMGQFF,.,.,TRBJ2-1,TRBV5-1
TGTGCCAGCAGTGCTTCGGACACTCACGCCCTTAACTATGGCTACACCTTC,CASSASDTHALNYGYTF,.,.,TRBJ1-2,TRBV28
TGTGCCAGCAGCTCCATGGACTACGAGCAGTACTTC,CASSSMDYEQYF,.,.,TRBJ2-7,TRBV5-6
TGTGCCAGCTATCCTGGGGGCGGTGAGACCCAGTACTTC,CASYPGGGETQYF,.,.,TRBJ2-5,TRBV28
TGTGCCAGCAGCAAGGGACTAGCGGGAGGTGAGCAGTTCTTC,CASSKGLAGGEQFF,.,TRBD2,TRBJ2-1,TRBV3-1/TRBV3-2
TGTGCCAGCAGCTTTGGGGGGGCATTGGATCAGCCCCAGCATTTT,CASSFGGALDQPQHF,.,.,TRBJ1-5,TRBV5-4
TGTGCCAGCAGCTACCGGAGGACTGAAGCTTTCTTT,CASSYRRTEAFF,.,.,TRBJ1-1,TRBV7-2
TGTGCCAGCTCACCAACGGGGAGCCTAGGAGAAAAACTGTTTTTT,CASSPTGSLGEKLFF,.,.,TRBJ1-4,TRBV18
TGTGCTAGTGGTTTGGTACAGGGACTAGTGGAGACCCAGTACTTC,CASGLVQGLVETQYF,.,TRBD2,TRBJ2-5,TRBV12-5
TGTGCCAGCAGCCCGCTGCGGGGGGCCTACGAGCAGTACTTC,CASSPLRGAYEQYF,.,TRBD2,TRBJ2-7,TRBV5-4
TGTGCCAGCAGTCTGGGCGGCGACTCCTACGAGCAGTACTTC,CASSLGGDSYEQYF,few,.,TRBJ2-7,TRBV11-3
TGTGCCAGGCACGCTGAAGCTTTCTTT,CARHAEAFF,few,.,TRBJ1-1,TRBV9
TGTGCCAGCAGTTTGAGACCTGATTCACCCCTCCACTTT,CASSLRPDSPLHF,.,.,TRBJ1-6,TRBV27
TGTGCCAGCTCCTTCACCGGGACAGAAAATGAGCAGTTCTTC,CASSFTGTENEQFF,once,TRBD1,TRBJ2-1,TRBV18
TGTGCCAGCAGCCCTGGGGGGGCGACGAACACCATATATTTT,CASSPGGATNTIYF,.,.,TRBJ1-3,TRBV28